These 10 T cell receptor beta chains were sequenced from one sample in a study of cytomegalovirus exposure and HLA in healthy donors. Profiled with immunoSEQ multiplex PCR; TCRdb holds only in-frame clones, not every one. The data hold about 250,000 clones, with about 90% observed a single time. Material for sequencing was PBMCs. The source is a man aged 18 to 30 in good health and CMV-seropositive.

The V and J genes are TRBV11-3 and TRBJ2-1; D perhaps matches TRBD2 (6 bases). The CDR3 covers 15 residues. V was clipped by 5 bases and J by 7 bases, with 18 bases between them. From germline, CDR1 is SGHNT and CDR2 YENEEA. The CDR3 nucleotides are TGTGCCAGCAGCCCCCGACTAGTTTTACCTAATGAGCAGTTCTTC. This encodes CASSPRLVLPNEQFF.

The chain recombines TRBV6-5 with TRBJ1-1, with D unresolved. This CDR3 is 12 amino acids long. V lost 8 bases and J 4 bases, leaving 11 bases between the germline ends. CDR1 is MNHEY and CDR2 is SVGAGI in the germline V gene. CDR3: CASGRGSTEAFF. The CDR3 nucleotides are TGTGCCAGCGGACGAGGGAGCACTGAAGCTTTCTTT.

The chain joins TRBV30 to TRBJ1-1; D is unclear. The V gene lost 0 bases and the J gene lost 2 bases, with 7 bases spanning the gap. Germline lookup yields CDR1 GTSNPN and CDR2 SVGIG (reference sequence). The CDR3 totals 13 residues. The CDR3: CAWSVTINTEAFF. For the CDR3, the DNA is TGTGCCTGGAGTGTAACCATCAACACTGAAGCTTTCTTT.

This clone appeared once. This chain links TRBV5-1 with TRBJ1-1; D gene uncertain. The CDR3 sequence is 12 residues long. Germline V gives CDR1 SGHRS, CDR2 YFSETQ. The V gene lost 1 base and the J gene lost 14 bases, with 15 bases spanning the gap. CDR3 protein: CASSLNSDVRFF. CDR3 DNA sequence: TGCGCCAGCAGCTTGAATTCTGACGTTCGCTTCTTT. The whole variable domain, remainder taken from reference TRBV5-1 and TRBJ1-1, is KAGVTQTPRYLIKTRGQQVTLSCSPISGHRSVSWYQQTPGQGLQFLFEYFSETQRNKGNFPGRFSGRQFSNSRSEMNVSTLELGDSALYLCASSLNSDVRFFGQGTRLTVV.

The chain couples TRBV4-1 to TRBJ2-3; possibly TRBD1 for D (6 bases). The CDR3 is made up of 14 amino acids. V dropped 4 bases and J dropped 2 bases, with 10 bases sitting between them. The V gene's germline CDR1 is MGHRA and CDR2 YSYEKL. This CDR3 is CASSRGQITDTQYF. The CDR3 DNA reads TGCGCCAGCAGCCGAGGACAGATCACAGATACGCAGTATTTT.

The chain combines TRBV4-1 with TRBJ1-3; a possible D gene is TRBD1 (6 bases). The CDR3 runs 15 residues. The V gene lost 1 base and the J gene lost 5 bases, with 12 bases spanning the gap. Germline-derived CDR1 and CDR2 are MGHRA and YSYEKL. CDR3 nucleotides: TGCGCCAGCAGCCAAGTTGCGGGGGCTCGAAACACCATATATTTT. Its protein product is CASSQVAGARNTIYF.

This clone occurred once. This chain joins TRBV11-2 and TRBJ2-1; possible D gene TRBD1, 6 bases. V lost 5 bases and J 6 bases, leaving 23 bases between the germline ends. CDR1 and CDR2 from the germline V gene are SGHAT and FQNNGV. The CDR3 spans 17 residues. CDR3 region: CASSTGQRGPTSNEQFF. Here the CDR3 DNA reads TGTGCCAGCAGCACCGGACAGAGGGGTCCGACAAGCAATGAGCAGTTCTTC.

The chain is built from TRBV4-1 and TRBJ2-7; possibly TRBD2 for D (6 bases). Germline V lookup: CDR1 MGHRA, CDR2 YSYEKL. The CDR3 sequence is 15 residues long. Between the trimmed V and J ends, which lost 0 bases and 5 bases, there was a span of 14 bases. The CDR3, as DNA: TGCGCCAGCAGCCAAGATTTGGCGGGATTCGACGAGCAGTACTTC. This translates into CASSQDLAGFDEQYF.

The chain carries TRBV4-2 and TRBJ2-7, with TRBD2 matching 13 bases. V was pared by 1 base and J by 3 bases, with 3 bases of the junction left unmatched. Germline V lookup: CDR1 LGHNA, CDR2 YNFKEQ. The CDR3 is made up of 16 amino acids. The CDR3 DNA is TGTGCCAGCAGCCAAGGGACTAGCGGGAGTCACTACGAGCAGTACTTC. This translates into CASSQGTSGSHYEQYF.

CDR3 protein: CASRTTGQNFYEQYF. In DNA form, the CDR3 reads TGTGCCAGCAGAACCACGGGACAGAACTTCTACGAGCAGTACTTC. The rearrangement joins TRBV6-5 to TRBJ2-7; 7 bases match TRBD1. This CDR3 spans 15 amino acids. V trimming: 6 bases; J trimming: 3 bases; junction bases outside the gene matches: 11. Germline CDR1 and CDR2: MNHEY and SVGAGI.